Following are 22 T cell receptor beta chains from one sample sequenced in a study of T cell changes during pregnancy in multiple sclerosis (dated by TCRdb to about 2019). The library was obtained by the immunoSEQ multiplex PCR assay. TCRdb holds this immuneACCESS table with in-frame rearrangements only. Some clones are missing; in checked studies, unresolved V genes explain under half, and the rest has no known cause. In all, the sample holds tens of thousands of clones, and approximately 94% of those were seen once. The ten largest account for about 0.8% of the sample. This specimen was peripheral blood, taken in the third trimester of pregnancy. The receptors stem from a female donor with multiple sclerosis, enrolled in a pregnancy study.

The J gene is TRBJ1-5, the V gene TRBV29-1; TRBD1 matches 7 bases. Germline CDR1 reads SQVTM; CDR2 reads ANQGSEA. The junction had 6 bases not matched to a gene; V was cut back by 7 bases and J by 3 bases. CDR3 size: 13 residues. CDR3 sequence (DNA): TGCAGCGCCTCGGACAGGCTCAATCAGCCCCAGCATTTT. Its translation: CSASDRLNQPQHF.

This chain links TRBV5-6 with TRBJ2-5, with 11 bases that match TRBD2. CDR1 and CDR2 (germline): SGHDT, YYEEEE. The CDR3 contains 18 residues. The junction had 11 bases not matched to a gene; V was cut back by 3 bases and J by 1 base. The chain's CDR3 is CASSSLTSGGGLQETQYF. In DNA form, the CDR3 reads TGTGCCAGCAGCTCTCTCACTAGCGGGGGCGGCCTCCAAGAGACCCAGTACTTC.

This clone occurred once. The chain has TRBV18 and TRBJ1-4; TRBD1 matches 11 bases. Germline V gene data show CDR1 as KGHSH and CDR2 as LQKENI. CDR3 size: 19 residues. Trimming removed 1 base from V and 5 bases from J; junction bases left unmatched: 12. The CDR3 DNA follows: TGTGCCAGCTCACCACAAATCGGACAGGGGGCGGAAGGGAATGAAAAACTGTTTTTT. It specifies CASSPQIGQGAEGNEKLFF.

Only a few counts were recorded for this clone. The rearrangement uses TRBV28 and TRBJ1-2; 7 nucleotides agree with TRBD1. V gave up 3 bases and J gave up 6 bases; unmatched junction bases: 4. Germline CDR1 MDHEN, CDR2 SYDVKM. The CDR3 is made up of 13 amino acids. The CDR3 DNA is TGTGCCAGCAGTTTGGACAGGTTAGATGGCTACACCTTC. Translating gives CASSLDRLDGYTF.

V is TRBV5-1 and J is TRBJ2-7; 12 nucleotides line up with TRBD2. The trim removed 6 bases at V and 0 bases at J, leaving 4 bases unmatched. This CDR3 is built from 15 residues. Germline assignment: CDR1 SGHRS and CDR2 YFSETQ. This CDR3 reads CASNLAGGPSYEQYF. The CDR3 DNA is TGCGCCAGCAACCTAGCGGGAGGGCCCTCCTACGAGCAGTACTTC.

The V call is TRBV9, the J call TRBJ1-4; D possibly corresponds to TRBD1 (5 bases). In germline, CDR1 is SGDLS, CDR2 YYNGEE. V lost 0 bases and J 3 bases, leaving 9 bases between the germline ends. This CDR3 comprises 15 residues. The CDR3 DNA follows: TGTGCCAGCAGCGTAGTTGGCAGGGCTAATGAAAAACTGTTTTTT. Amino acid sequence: CASSVVGRANEKLFF.

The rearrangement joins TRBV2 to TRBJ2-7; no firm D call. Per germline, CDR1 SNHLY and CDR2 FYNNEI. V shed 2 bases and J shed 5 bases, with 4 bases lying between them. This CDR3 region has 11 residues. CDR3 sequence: CASSETDEQYF. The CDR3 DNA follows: TGTGCCAGCAGTGAAACGGACGAGCAGTACTTC.

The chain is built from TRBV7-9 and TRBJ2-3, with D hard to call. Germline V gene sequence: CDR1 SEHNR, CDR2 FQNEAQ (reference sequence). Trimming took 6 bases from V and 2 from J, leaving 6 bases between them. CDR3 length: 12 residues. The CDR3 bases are TGTGCCAGCAGTCTAGACACAGATACGCAGTATTTT. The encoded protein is CASSLDTDTQYF.

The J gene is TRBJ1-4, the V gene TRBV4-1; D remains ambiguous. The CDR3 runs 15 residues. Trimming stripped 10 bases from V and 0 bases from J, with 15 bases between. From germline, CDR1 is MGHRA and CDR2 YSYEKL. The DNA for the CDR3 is TGCGCCACCCGGAGTCCCTTAGCAACTAATGAAAAACTGTTTTTT. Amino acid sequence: CATRSPLATNEKLFF.

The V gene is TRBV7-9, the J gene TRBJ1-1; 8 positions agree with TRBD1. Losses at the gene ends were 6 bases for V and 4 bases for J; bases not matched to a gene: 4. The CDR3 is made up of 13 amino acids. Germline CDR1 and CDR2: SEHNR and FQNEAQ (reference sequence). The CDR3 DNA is TGTGCCAGCAGTCGGACAGGGTTCACTGAAGCTTTCTTT. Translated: CASSRTGFTEAFF.

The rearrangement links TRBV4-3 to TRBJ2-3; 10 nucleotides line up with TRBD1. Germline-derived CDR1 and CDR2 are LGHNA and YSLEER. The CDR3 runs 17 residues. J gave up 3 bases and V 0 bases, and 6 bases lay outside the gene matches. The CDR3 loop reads CASSQDIGTGVTDTQYF. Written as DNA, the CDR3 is TGCGCCAGCAGCCAAGATATCGGGACAGGGGTGACAGATACGCAGTATTTT.

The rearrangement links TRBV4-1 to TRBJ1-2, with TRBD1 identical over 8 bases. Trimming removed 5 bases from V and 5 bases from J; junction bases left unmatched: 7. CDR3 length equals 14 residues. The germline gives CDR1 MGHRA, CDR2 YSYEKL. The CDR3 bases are TGCGCCAGCAGCTACCGGACAGGGTCGTATGGCTACACCTTC. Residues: CASSYRTGSYGYTF.

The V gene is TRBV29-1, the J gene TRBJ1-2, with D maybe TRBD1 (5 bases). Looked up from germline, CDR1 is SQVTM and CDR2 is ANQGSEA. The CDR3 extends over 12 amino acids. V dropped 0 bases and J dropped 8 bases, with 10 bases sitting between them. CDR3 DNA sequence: TGCAGCGTTGAAGATTATCAGGGAGGCTACACCTTC. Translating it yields CSVEDYQGGYTF.

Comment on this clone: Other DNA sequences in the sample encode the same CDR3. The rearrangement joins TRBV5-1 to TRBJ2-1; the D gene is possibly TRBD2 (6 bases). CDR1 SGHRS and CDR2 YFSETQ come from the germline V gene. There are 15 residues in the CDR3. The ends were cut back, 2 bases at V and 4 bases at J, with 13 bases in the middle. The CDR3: CASSFSGGGYNEQFF. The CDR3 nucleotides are TGCGCCAGCAGCTTTAGCGGAGGAGGATACAATGAGCAGTTCTTC.

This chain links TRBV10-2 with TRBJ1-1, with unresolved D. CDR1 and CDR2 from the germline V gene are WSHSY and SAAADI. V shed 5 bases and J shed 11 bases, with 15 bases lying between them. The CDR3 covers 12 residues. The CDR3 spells CASSMSGSFAFF. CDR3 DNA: TGCGCCAGCAGTATGTCTGGGAGTTTCGCTTTCTTT.

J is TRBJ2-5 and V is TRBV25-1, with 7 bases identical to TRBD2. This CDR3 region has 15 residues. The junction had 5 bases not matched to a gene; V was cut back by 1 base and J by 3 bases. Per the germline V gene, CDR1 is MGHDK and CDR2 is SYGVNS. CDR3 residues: CASSELWLAEETQYF. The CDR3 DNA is TGTGCCAGCAGTGAATTGTGGCTAGCGGAAGAGACCCAGTACTTC.

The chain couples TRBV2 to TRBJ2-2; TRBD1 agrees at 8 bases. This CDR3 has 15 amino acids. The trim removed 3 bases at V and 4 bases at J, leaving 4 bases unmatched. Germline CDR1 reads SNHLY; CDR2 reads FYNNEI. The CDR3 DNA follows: TGTGCCAGCAGTGAGACAGGGGTGGCCACCGGGGAGCTGTTTTTT. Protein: CASSETGVATGELFF.

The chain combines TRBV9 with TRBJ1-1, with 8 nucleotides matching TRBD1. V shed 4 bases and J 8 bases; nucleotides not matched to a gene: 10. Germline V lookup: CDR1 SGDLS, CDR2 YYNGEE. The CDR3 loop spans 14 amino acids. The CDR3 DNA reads TGTGCCAGCAGCATCGGACAGGGCGCCGCAGAAGCTTTCTTT. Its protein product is CASSIGQGAAEAFF.

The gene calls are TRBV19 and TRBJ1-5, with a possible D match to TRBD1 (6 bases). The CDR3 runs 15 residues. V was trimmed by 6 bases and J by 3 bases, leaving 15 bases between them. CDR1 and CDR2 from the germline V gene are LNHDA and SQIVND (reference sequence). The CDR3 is CASSLQGTFNQPQHF. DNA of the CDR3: TGTGCCAGTAGCCTACAGGGAACTTTCAATCAGCCCCAGCATTTT.

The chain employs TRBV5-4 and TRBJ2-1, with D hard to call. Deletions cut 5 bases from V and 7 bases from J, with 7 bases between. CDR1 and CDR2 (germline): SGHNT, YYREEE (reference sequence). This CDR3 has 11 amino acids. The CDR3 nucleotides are TGTGCCAGCAGGAGTGTTAATGAGCAGTTCTTC. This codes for CASRSVNEQFF.

The CDR3 reads CASSLLAGDAEQYF. In nucleotides, the CDR3 is TGTGCCAGCAGTCTACTAGCGGGAGATGCCGAGCAGTACTTC. This chain joins TRBV28 and TRBJ2-7; 11 bases line up with TRBD2. Trimming took 5 bases from V and 6 from J; bases not matched to a gene: 6. The CDR3 spans 14 residues. From germline, CDR1 is MDHEN and CDR2 SYDVKM.

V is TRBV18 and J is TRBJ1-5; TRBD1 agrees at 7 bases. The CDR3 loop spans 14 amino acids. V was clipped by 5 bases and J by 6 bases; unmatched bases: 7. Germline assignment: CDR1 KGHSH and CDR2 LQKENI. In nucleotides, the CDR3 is TGTGCCAGCTCATCAAGACAGGGCAGTCAGCCCCAGCATTTT. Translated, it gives CASSSRQGSQPQHF.